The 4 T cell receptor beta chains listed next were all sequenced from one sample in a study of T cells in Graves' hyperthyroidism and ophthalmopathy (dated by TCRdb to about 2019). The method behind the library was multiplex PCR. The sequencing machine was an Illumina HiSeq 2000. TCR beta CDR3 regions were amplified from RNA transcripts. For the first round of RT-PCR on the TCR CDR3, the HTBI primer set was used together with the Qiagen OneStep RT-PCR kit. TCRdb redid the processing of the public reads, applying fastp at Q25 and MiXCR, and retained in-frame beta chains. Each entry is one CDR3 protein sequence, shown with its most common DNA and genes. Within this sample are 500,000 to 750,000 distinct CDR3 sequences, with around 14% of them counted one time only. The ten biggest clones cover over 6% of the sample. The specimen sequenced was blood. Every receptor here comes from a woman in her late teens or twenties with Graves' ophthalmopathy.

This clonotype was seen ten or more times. In DNA form, the CDR3 reads TGTGCCACCAGTGACCCGAACAGGGATACGCAGTATTTT. Its translation is CATSDPNRDTQYF. J is TRBJ2-3 and V is TRBV24-1; D possibly corresponds to TRBD1 (5 bases). This CDR3 spans 13 amino acids. The germline CDR1 and CDR2 sequences are KGHDR and SFDVKD. Trimming stripped 4 bases from V and 6 bases from J, with 10 bases between.

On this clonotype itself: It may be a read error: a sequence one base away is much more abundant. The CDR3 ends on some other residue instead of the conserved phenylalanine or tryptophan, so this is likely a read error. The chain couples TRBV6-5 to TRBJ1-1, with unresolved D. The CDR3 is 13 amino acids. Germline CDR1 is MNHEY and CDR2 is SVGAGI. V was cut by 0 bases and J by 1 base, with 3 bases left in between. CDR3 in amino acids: CASSYSANTEAFL. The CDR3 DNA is TGTGCCAGCAGTTACTCAGCGAACACTGAAGCTTTCCTT.

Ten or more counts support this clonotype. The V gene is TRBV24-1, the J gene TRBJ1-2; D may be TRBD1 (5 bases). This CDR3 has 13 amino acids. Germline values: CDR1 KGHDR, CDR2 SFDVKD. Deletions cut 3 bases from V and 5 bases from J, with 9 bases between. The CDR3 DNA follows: TGTGCCACCAGTGATGGGGGGTTGTATGGCTACACCTTC. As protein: CATSDGGLYGYTF.

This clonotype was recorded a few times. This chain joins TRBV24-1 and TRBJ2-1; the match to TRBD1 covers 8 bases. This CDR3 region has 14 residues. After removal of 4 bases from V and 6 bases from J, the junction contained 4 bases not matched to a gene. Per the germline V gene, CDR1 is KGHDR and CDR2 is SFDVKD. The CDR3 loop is CATSERQGLNEQFF. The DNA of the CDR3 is TGTGCCACCAGTGAGAGACAGGGGCTCAATGAGCAGTTCTTC.